Shown below are 9 T cell receptor beta chains from a single sample sequenced in a study of T-cell reconstitution after alpha-beta-depleted transplantation in children. Preparation of the TCRbeta library involved a method that used unique molecular identifiers. Via MiXCR, TCRdb re-called the PCR reads, giving one row per CDR3 protein. In the table there are more than 550,000 distinct CDR3 sequences, 10% to 13% of which are singletons. The specimen comprised PBMCs from the stem cell graft donor, sampled from the stem cell graft. The receptors shown here come from a human donor who donated a stem cell graft to a child with acute myeloid leukemia.

This clonotype was counted many times. The genes are TRBV2 and TRBJ2-7; D possibly corresponds to TRBD2 (6 bases). Trimming took 3 bases from V and 3 from J, leaving 15 bases between them. Germline CDR1 reads SNHLY; CDR2 reads FYNNEI. The length of the CDR3 is 15 residues. The CDR3 reads CASSEGGYGYYEQYF. The DNA for the CDR3 is TGTGCCAGCAGTGAGGGGGGATACGGGTACTACGAGCAGTACTTC. The full variable domain, rest sourced from reference TRBV2 and TRBJ2-7, is EPEVTQTPSHQVTQMGQEVILRCVPISNHLYFYWYRQILGQKVEFLVSFYNNEISEKSEIFDDQFSVERPDGSNFTLKIRSTKLEDSAMYFCASSEGGYGYYEQYFGPGTRLTVT.

This clonotype has just a few counts. V usage is TRBV18 and J usage is TRBJ2-1, with 11 bases matching TRBD2. The germline V gene encodes CDR1 KGHSH and CDR2 LQKENI. The CDR3 is made up of 14 amino acids. Germline trimming cut 7 bases from V and 5 bases from J; bases unmatched to any gene: 4. Here the CDR3 DNA reads TGTGCCAGCTTCGGGACTAGCGGAGACAATGAGCAGTTCTTC. Its translation is CASFGTSGDNEQFF.

This clonotype was seen a handful of times. This CDR3 is CASSPERIYNEQFF. The CDR3 region has the DNA TGCGCCAGCAGCCCGGAGCGGATTTACAATGAGCAGTTCTTC. The V call is TRBV5-1, the J call TRBJ2-1, with TRBD2 as a possible D gene (5 bases). Germline V gene lookup returns CDR1 SGHRS and CDR2 YFSETQ. There are 14 residues in the CDR3. V dropped 4 bases and J dropped 4 bases, with 12 bases sitting between them.

V and J are TRBV19 and TRBJ2-1, with 8 bases matching TRBD2. V shed 9 bases and J 10 bases; nucleotides not matched to a gene: 5. This CDR3 contains 11 residues. Looked up from germline, CDR1 is LNHDA and CDR2 is SQIVND (reference sequence). The CDR3 DNA reads as TGTGCCAGCTCAATAGCGGGAGAGCAGTTCTTC. Translating it yields CASSIAGEQFF.

This clonotype was detected a few times. The gene calls are TRBV5-1 and TRBJ2-1; D is tentatively TRBD1 or TRBD2 (6 bases each). CDR1 and CDR2 from the germline V gene are SGHRS and YFSETQ. CDR3 length: 14 residues. V lost 0 bases to trimming and J lost 6 bases, with 10 bases between them. The CDR3 here is CASSLGTAGNEQFF. The DNA of the CDR3 is TGCGCCAGCAGCTTGGGGACAGCGGGCAATGAGCAGTTCTTC.

The rearrangement links TRBV20-1 to TRBJ1-1, with 7 bases matching TRBD1. J was trimmed by 1 base and V by 5 bases; bases with no gene match: 10. Germline CDR1 DFQATT, CDR2 SNEGSKA (reference sequence). The CDR3 length is 15 residues. DNA of the CDR3: TGCAGTGCTCGACAGGGAGGGACCGGGAACACTGAAGCTTTCTTT. Its translation is CSARQGGTGNTEAFF.

This rearrangement joins TRBV20-1 to TRBJ2-2; 11 nucleotides agree with TRBD2. Germline CDR1 is DFQATT and CDR2 is SNEGSKA (reference sequence). CDR3 length equals 16 residues. J was trimmed by 5 bases and V by 6 bases; bases with no gene match: 11. The CDR3 coding sequence is TGCAGTGCCCAGTCCCTAGCGGGAGGTGGGACCGGGGAGCTGTTTTTT. The encoded protein is CSAQSLAGGGTGELFF.

This clonotype was seen many times. The chain combines TRBV5-1 with TRBJ2-4; D gene unclear. Trimming took 2 bases from V and 6 from J, leaving 3 bases between them. Germline values: CDR1 SGHRS, CDR2 YFSETQ. The CDR3 runs 11 residues. The CDR3 sequence: CASSLGNIQYF. The CDR3 region has the DNA TGCGCCAGCAGCTTAGGAAACATTCAGTACTTC.

This clonotype was seen a handful of times. The rearrangement links TRBV7-9 to TRBJ2-5; 12 bases map to TRBD2. Unmatched junction bases numbered 7, after V lost 3 bases and J lost 2 bases. Looked up from germline, CDR1 is SEHNR and CDR2 is FQNEAQ (reference sequence). This CDR3 is built from 17 residues. The CDR3 is CASSFRLAGDRQETQYF. CDR3 bases: TGTGCCAGCAGCTTCCGACTAGCGGGAGATAGGCAAGAGACCCAGTACTTC.